These 26 T cell receptor beta chains share one sample of origin, sequenced in a study of cytomegalovirus exposure and HLA in healthy donors. Primers: 60 Vbeta forward and 13 Jbeta reverse. Profiled with immunoSEQ multiplex PCR; TCRdb holds only in-frame clones, not every one. The table lists around 200,000 clones, 65% to 80% of them singletons. The sample was PBMCs. The receptors shown here come from a man in his forties in good health and CMV-seronegative.

The V and J genes are TRBV30 and TRBJ1-1; perhaps TRBD1 as D (6 bases). The CDR3 has 14 residues. CDR1 and CDR2 from the germline V gene are GTSNPN and SVGIG (reference sequence). The V end lost 4 bases, the J end lost 2 bases, and 14 bases lay between the germline ends. The CDR3 loop reads CAWNLRTANTEAFF. CDR3 in DNA: TGTGCCTGGAACCTAAGGACAGCCAACACTGAAGCTTTCTTT. Variable domain in full (rest from reference TRBV30 and TRBJ1-1): SQTIHQWPATLVQPVGSPLSLECTVEGTSNPNLYWYRQAAGRGLQLLFYSVGIGQISSEVPQNLSASRPQDRQFILSSKKLLLSDSGFYLCAWNLRTANTEAFFGQGTRLTVV.

The chain recombines TRBV15 with TRBJ1-2; perhaps TRBD1 as D (6 bases). CDR1 LNHNV and CDR2 YYDKDF come from the germline V gene (reference sequence). This CDR3 is built from 14 residues. V lost 0 bases, J lost 7 bases, and 12 bases lay in between. The CDR3 bases are TGTGCCACCAGCAGAGATGTGCAGGGGTCTGGCTACACCTTC. Translation gives CATSRDVQGSGYTF.

The chain joins TRBV4-2 to TRBJ2-3; maybe TRBD1 (6 bases). V dropped 0 bases and J dropped 2 bases, with 12 bases sitting between them. Germline V CDR1 and CDR2: LGHNA, YNFKEQ. The CDR3 runs to 16 residues. The CDR3 sequence: CASSQEKGEPTDTQYF. The CDR3 DNA sequence: TGTGCCAGCAGCCAAGAGAAGGGGGAGCCCACAGATACGCAGTATTTT.

This CDR3 reads CASSELGGEAFF. In DNA form, the CDR3 reads TGTGCCAGCAGTGAACTAGGGGGTGAGGCTTTCTTT. The chain uses TRBV6-1 and TRBJ1-1; weak D call: TRBD1 (6 bases). V lost 2 bases, J lost 11 bases, and 12 bases lay in between. Germline-derived CDR1 and CDR2 are MNHNS and SASEGT. The CDR3 has 12 amino acids.

This chain connects TRBV28 to TRBJ2-7, with 9 bases that match TRBD2. The CDR3 totals 14 residues. CDR1 and CDR2 (germline): MDHEN, SYDVKM. Losses at the gene ends were 5 bases for V and 7 bases for J; bases not matched to a gene: 9. The DNA of the CDR3 is TGTGCCAGCAGTATGATAGCGGGAGTGGATGAGCAGTACTTC. Translation: CASSMIAGVDEQYF.

The genes are TRBV6-6 and TRBJ2-7, with 9 bases that match TRBD1. Trimming at V came to 4 bases and at J to 2 bases, leaving 6 bases not matched to a gene. The CDR3 runs 15 residues. Germline V CDR1 and CDR2: MNHNY, SVGAGI (reference sequence). DNA of the CDR3: TGTGCCAGCAGTTCCGAGGACAGGGGAACCTACGAGCAGTACTTC. Its protein product is CASSSEDRGTYEQYF.

The chain joins TRBV4-2 to TRBJ2-2; tentative D call: TRBD2 (5 bases). The V end was cut by 1 base, the J end by 0 bases, with 6 bases between. CDR1 is LGHNA, CDR2 YNFKEQ, per germline. The CDR3 loop spans 15 amino acids. As DNA, the CDR3 is TGTGCCAGCAGCCAAGGACTATCGAACACCGGGGAGCTGTTTTTT. Its protein is CASSQGLSNTGELFF.

The chain is built from TRBV9 and TRBJ1-3; 9 nucleotides agree with TRBD1. The CDR3 is 14 amino acids. Germline V CDR1 and CDR2: SGDLS, YYNGEE. Trimming took 3 bases from V and 7 from J; bases not matched to a gene: 5. CDR3 coding DNA: TGTGCCAGCAGCGCGGGGACAGGGTGGAACACCATATATTTT. Translation: CASSAGTGWNTIYF.

The chain carries TRBV7-9 and TRBJ1-6; D might be TRBD1 (6 bases). CDR3 size: 13 residues. V shed 7 bases and J shed 8 bases, with 12 bases lying between them. The V gene's germline CDR1 is SEHNR and CDR2 FQNEAQ (reference sequence). Here the CDR3 DNA reads TGTGCCAGCAAAGACAGGCTCGATTCACCCCTCCACTTT. Translated, it gives CASKDRLDSPLHF.

The J gene is TRBJ2-5, the V gene TRBV6-1; 9 bases align to TRBD1. The DNA end favors TRBJ2-7, so the J call may be wrong. This CDR3 has 15 amino acids. Germline V gives CDR1 MNHNS, CDR2 SASEGT. Here the CDR3 reads CASSEAGTGPYEQYF. CDR3 in DNA: TGTGCCAGCAGTGAAGCCGGGACAGGGCCCTACGAGCAGTACTTC.

Here the CDR3 reads CAWILGGLGTEAFF. The CDR3 nucleotides are TGTGCCTGGATACTCGGGGGGTTGGGCACTGAAGCTTTCTTT. V and J are TRBV30 and TRBJ1-1; a weak D match, TRBD1 (5 bases). The V gene lost 4 bases and the J gene lost 4 bases, with 16 bases spanning the gap. Germline V CDR1 and CDR2: GTSNPN, SVGIG (reference sequence). This CDR3 region has 14 residues.

The V and J genes are TRBV28 and TRBJ1-2; no clear D gene. This CDR3 has 13 residues. CDR1 MDHEN and CDR2 SYDVKM come from the germline V gene. V lost 6 bases and J 5 bases, leaving 13 bases between the germline ends. CDR3 residues: CASREELGYGYTF. The CDR3, as DNA: TGTGCCAGCAGGGAAGAACTAGGGTATGGCTACACCTTC.

The rearrangement links TRBV5-6 to TRBJ2-3; 10 nucleotides align to TRBD2. CDR1 and CDR2 (germline): SGHDT, YYEEEE. With V trimmed by 1 base and J by 5 bases, 4 bases remained unmatched. This CDR3 is built from 15 residues. The CDR3 coding sequence is TGTGCCAGCAGCTTGTTTGCTAGCGGGAGAGATACGCAGTATTTT. Protein sequence: CASSLFASGRDTQYF.

The chain carries TRBV29-1 and TRBJ2-7; 11 bases are a match to TRBD2. V shed 6 bases and J 3 bases; nucleotides not matched to a gene: 4. The length of the CDR3 is 13 residues. Germline values: CDR1 SQVTM, CDR2 ANQGSEA. CDR3 residues: CSVLAGVFYEQYF. As DNA, the CDR3 is TGCAGCGTACTAGCGGGGGTTTTCTACGAGCAGTACTTC.

The chain recombines TRBV5-8 with TRBJ2-7; 9 nucleotides agree with TRBD1. Germline V lookup: CDR1 SGHTS, CDR2 YDEGEE. The CDR3 is 15 amino acids. Trimming at V came to 4 bases and at J to 3 bases, leaving 8 bases not matched to a gene. CDR3 residues: CASSPGQGLVYEQYF. The CDR3 bases are TGTGCCAGCAGCCCGGGACAGGGCCTCGTCTACGAGCAGTACTTC.

J is TRBJ2-2 and V is TRBV29-1; 7 bases align to TRBD1. CDR3 length: 14 amino acids. V trimming: 4 bases; J trimming: 0 bases; junction bases outside the gene matches: 2. CDR1 SQVTM and CDR2 ANQGSEA come from the germline V gene. CDR3 in DNA: TGCAGCGTTGGGGACAGCCCGAACACCGGGGAGCTGTTTTTT. Translation gives CSVGDSPNTGELFF.

This rearrangement joins TRBV9 to TRBJ1-4, with 7 bases fitting TRBD1. Germline trimming cut 3 bases from V and 5 bases from J; bases unmatched to any gene: 7. CDR1 and CDR2 (germline): SGDLS, YYNGEE. The CDR3 sequence is 15 residues long. CDR3 coding DNA: TGTGCCAGCAGCGGGACCGGGACAGTCAATGAAAAACTGTTTTTT. This sequence encodes CASSGTGTVNEKLFF.

J is TRBJ1-2 and V is TRBV4-3; tentatively, D is TRBD1 (6 bases). The CDR3 is made up of 15 amino acids. The V gene lost 2 bases and the J gene lost 3 bases, with 13 bases spanning the gap. Germline CDR1 reads LGHNA; CDR2 reads YSLEER. This CDR3 is CASSQTQDSYYGYTF. The DNA for the CDR3 is TGCGCCAGCAGCCAAACCCAGGACAGCTACTATGGCTACACCTTC.

The chain uses TRBV11-2 and TRBJ2-1; 10 nucleotides match TRBD2. This CDR3 is 17 amino acids long. Germline trimming cut 4 bases from V and 0 bases from J; bases unmatched to any gene: 6. CDR1 SGHAT and CDR2 FQNNGV come from the germline V gene. In DNA, the CDR3 is TGTGCCAGCAGCTATACTAGCGGGACGAGCTCCTACAATGAGCAGTTCTTC. It specifies CASSYTSGTSSYNEQFF.

Only a few counts were recorded for this clone. The chain employs TRBV6-5 and TRBJ2-5; D may be TRBD2 (6 bases). Deletions cut 4 bases from V and 5 bases from J, with 20 bases between. In germline, CDR1 is MNHEY, CDR2 SVGAGI. The CDR3 is 16 amino acids. This CDR3 is CASSSRPTAGMETQYF. The CDR3 DNA reads TGTGCCAGCAGTTCGCGCCCCACGGCGGGGATGGAGACCCAGTACTTC.

This clone came up once. The J gene is TRBJ1-3, the V gene TRBV7-8, with D hard to call. This CDR3 is 14 amino acids long. Trimming removed 5 bases at V and 0 bases at J, with 8 bases between. CDR1 SGHVS and CDR2 FQNEAQ come from the germline V gene. As DNA, the CDR3 is TGTGCCAGCAGCCCACTGAGCTCTGGAAACACCATATATTTT. This sequence encodes CASSPLSSGNTIYF.

J is TRBJ2-7 and V is TRBV5-1; 9 bases align to TRBD1. Germline V gene data show CDR1 as SGHRS and CDR2 as YFSETQ. CDR3 length: 16 residues. The V gene end was trimmed by 0 bases and the J gene end by 7 bases; junction bases not matched to a gene: 11. The CDR3 sequence: CASSLAGDRVWDEQYF. The CDR3 nucleotides are TGCGCCAGCAGCTTGGCCGGGGACAGGGTGTGGGATGAGCAGTACTTC.

The chain carries TRBV6-5 and TRBJ2-5, with D possibly being TRBD2 (5 bases). Trimming stripped 8 bases from V and 5 bases from J, with 15 bases between. The germline CDR1 and CDR2 sequences are MNHEY and SVGAGI. CDR3 length equals 13 residues. This CDR3 is CASGRAGRETQYF. CDR3 bases: TGTGCCAGCGGCCGGGCGGGTCGTGAGACCCAGTACTTC.

This chain joins TRBV19 and TRBJ2-7, with TRBD2 identical over 12 bases. The CDR3 has 15 amino acids. Looked up from germline, CDR1 is LNHDA and CDR2 is SQIVND (reference sequence). The V segment lost 8 bases and the J segment 5 bases; nucleotides outside the gene matches: 10. CDR3 in amino acids: CASSTLAGGPNEQYF. The CDR3 DNA reads as TGTGCCAGTTCGACCCTAGCGGGAGGGCCTAACGAGCAGTACTTC.

This clone has more than one count but fewer than ten. CDR3 DNA sequence: TGCGCCAGCAGTACCAGACAGGCTTTCTCCTACGAGCAGTACTTC. This translates into CASSTRQAFSYEQYF. The V call is TRBV10-2, the J call TRBJ2-7; D is possibly TRBD1 (6 bases). CDR3 length: 15 amino acids. Germline V gene data show CDR1 as WSHSY and CDR2 as SAAADI. V lost 5 bases and J lost 0, with 14 bases in between.

The chain recombines TRBV7-9 with TRBJ1-3, with unresolved D. This CDR3 region has 16 residues. CDR1 and CDR2 (germline): SEHNR, FQNEAQ (reference sequence). Trimming removed 5 bases at V and 0 bases at J, with 14 bases between. Here the CDR3 DNA reads TGTGCCAGCAGCCAGCCGGGTTTGGCCTCTGGAAACACCATATATTTT. Its translation is CASSQPGLASGNTIYF.